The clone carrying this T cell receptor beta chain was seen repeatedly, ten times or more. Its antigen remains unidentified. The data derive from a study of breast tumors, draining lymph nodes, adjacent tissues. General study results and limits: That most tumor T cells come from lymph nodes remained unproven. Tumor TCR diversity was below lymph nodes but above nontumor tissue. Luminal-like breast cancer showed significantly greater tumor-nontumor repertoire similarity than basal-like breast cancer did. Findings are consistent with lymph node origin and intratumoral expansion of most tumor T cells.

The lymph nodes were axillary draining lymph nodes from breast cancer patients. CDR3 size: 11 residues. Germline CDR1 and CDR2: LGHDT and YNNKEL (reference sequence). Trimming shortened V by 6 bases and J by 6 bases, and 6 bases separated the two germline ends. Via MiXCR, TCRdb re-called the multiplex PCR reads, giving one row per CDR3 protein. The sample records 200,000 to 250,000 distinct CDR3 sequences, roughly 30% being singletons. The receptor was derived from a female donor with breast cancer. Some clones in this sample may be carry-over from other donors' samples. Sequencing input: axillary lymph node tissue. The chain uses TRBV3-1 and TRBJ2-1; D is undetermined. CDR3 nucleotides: TGTGCCAGCAGGGCTAGCAATGAGCAGTTCTTC. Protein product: CASRASNEQFF.